The clone carrying this T cell receptor beta chain was seen a few times. CDR1 is SNHLY and CDR2 is FYNNEI in the germline V gene. V dropped 7 bases and J dropped 6 bases, with 8 bases sitting between them. This CDR3 has 11 amino acids. The template used for profiling TCR beta VDJ and CDR3 was genomic DNA. TCRdb used MiXCR to reprocess the reads, holding one entry per CDR3 protein. This table has a few hundred thousand distinct CDR3 sequences, around 60% appearing once. These data belong to a study of CD8+CD57+ T cells in acquired aplastic anemia. The sequenced sample was sorted CD4+, CD8+, or CD8+CD57+ T cells (not recorded which) from PBMCs. The clonotype comes from a human donor in good health. This sequence joins TRBV2 and TRBJ2-3; TRBD2 is a possible D gene (6 bases). Written as DNA, the CDR3 is TGTGCCAGCAAAGGGAGGGATACGCAGTATTTT. Translated, it gives CASKGRDTQYF.